This TCR beta chain is drawn from a study of blood T cell repertoires in COVID-19. Turning to the study itself: From T cells, B-cell-depleted T cells, or PBMCs came the material, which was cDNA or gDNA.

The protocol was immunoSEQ multiplex PCR, while the TCRdb copy is restricted to in-frame clones and leaves out a portion. The repertoire holds 250,000 to 350,000 clones, 70% to 90% seen once, with under 6.5% in the top ten. The V gene lost 6 bases and the J gene lost 1 base, with 9 bases spanning the gap. Looked up from germline, CDR1 is LNHDA and CDR2 is SQIVND (reference sequence). The CDR3 has 13 amino acids. The receptor was isolated from a woman in her 30s who had recovered from COVID-19. V usage is TRBV19 and J usage is TRBJ2-5; D unclear. Sequenced material: PBMCs or T cells enriched from blood (not recorded which). This CDR3 is CASSGLVQETQYF. As DNA, the CDR3 is TGTGCCAGTAGCGGGTTAGTCCAAGAGACCCAGTACTTC.